This T cell receptor (beta chain) was found in a study of blood T cell repertoires in COVID-19. Study-level information: Sites in the United States, Italy and Spain provided acute and convalescent COVID-19 samples. PBMCs, B-cell-depleted T cells, or T cells provided the cDNA or gDNA that made up the material.

V gave up 0 bases and J gave up 5 bases, with 8 bases separating them. CDR1 is SGHRS and CDR2 is YFSETQ in the germline V gene. The CDR3 sequence is 14 residues long. A Seattle source enrolled patients during active infection and followed them longitudinally. This clone is a singleton in its sample. As originally analysed: Researchers report that nucleated cell counts were estimated from reference gene primer amplification. TCRdb keeps only in-frame clones here, not all; method: immunoSEQ multiplex PCR. Clonal size and the V and J genes are those of that table, whereas D and trimming came from the DNA. This table holds 70,000 to 95,000 clones, roughly 90% found once.

The sequence was collected from a man aged 50 to 60 with COVID-19, enrolled during active disease. The genes are TRBV5-1 and TRBJ1-4, with a weak D call TRBD1 (5 bases). Sample: peripheral blood. The CDR3 region is CASSLGQGNEKLFF. The CDR3 bases are TGCGCCAGCAGCTTGGGCCAGGGCAATGAAAAACTGTTTTTT.